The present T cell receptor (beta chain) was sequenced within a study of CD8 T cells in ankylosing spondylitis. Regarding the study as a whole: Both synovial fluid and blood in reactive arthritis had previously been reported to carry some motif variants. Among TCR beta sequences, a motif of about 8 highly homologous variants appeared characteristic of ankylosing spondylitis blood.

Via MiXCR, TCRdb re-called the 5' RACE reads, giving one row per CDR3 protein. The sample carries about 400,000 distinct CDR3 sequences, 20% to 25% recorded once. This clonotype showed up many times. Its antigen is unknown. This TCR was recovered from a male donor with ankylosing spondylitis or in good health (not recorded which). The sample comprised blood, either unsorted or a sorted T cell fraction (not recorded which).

The CDR3: CASSPHPGGAHNEQFF. The CDR3 DNA reads TGTGCCAGCAGCCCCCACCCGGGGGGGGCCCACAATGAGCAGTTCTTC. The V call is TRBV9, the J call TRBJ2-1; 8 nucleotides line up with TRBD2. The V and J ends lost 4 bases and 5 bases, in that order; junction bases with no gene match: 11. The germline V gene encodes CDR1 SGDLS and CDR2 YYNGEE. CDR3 size: 16 residues. The full variable domain, rest sourced from reference TRBV9 and TRBJ2-1, is DSGVTQTPKHLITATGQRVTLRCSPRSGDLSVYWYQQSLDQGLQFLIQYYNGEERAKGNILERFSAQQFPDLHSELNLSSLELGDSALYFCASSPHPGGAHNEQFFGPGTRLTVL.